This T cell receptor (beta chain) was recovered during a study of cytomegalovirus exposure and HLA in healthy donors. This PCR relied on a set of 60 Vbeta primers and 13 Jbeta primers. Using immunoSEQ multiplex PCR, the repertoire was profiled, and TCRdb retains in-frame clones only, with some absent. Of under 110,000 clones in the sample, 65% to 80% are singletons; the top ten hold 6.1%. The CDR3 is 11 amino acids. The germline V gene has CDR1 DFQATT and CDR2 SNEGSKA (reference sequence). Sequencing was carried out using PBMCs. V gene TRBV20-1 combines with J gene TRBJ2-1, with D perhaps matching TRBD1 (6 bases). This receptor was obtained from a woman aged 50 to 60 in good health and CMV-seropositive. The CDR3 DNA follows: TGCAGGACACAGGGCAGCAATGAGCAGTTCTTC. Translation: CRTQGSNEQFF.